This T cell receptor beta chain was sequenced for a study of T cell changes during pregnancy in multiple sclerosis. Profiled with immunoSEQ multiplex PCR; TCRdb holds only in-frame clones, not every one. This table holds some 94,000 clones, roughly 90% found once. The CDR3 spans 16 residues. The germline CDR1 and CDR2 sequences are SGHRS and YFSETQ. J was trimmed by 2 bases and V by 4 bases; bases with no gene match: 8. The input for sequencing was peripheral blood, taken in the first trimester of pregnancy. This receptor was obtained from a female donor with multiple sclerosis, enrolled in a pregnancy study. This sequence joins TRBV5-1 and TRBJ2-1, with 8 bases lining up with TRBD2. CDR3 nucleotides: TGCGCCAGCAGCCCGGGGGGGAGCGGACCCTACAATGAGCAGTTCTTC. As protein: CASSPGGSGPYNEQFF.